These 5 T cell receptor beta chains originate from one sample sequenced in a study of beta chain features in type 1 diabetes (dated 2018 in TCRdb). Overall study results and their limits: In all four CD4+ subsets, TCRB CDR3 length was moderately but significantly shorter in type 1 diabetes patients.

Library construction relied on the immunoSEQ multiplex PCR assay. All of the isolated RNA was reverse transcribed with the High Capacity cDNA Reverse Transcription Kit, so expressed TCRB transcripts were sequenced. Here the immuneACCESS table is served through TCRdb, limited to in-frame sequences with V and J called. Missing clones are a known gap in these copies; in checked studies unresolved V genes cover under half, and the rest lacks a known reason. The sample table holds 300,000 to 400,000 clones, of which around a tenth were seen once. The top ten hold about 0.63% of the sample. For these receptors, no antigen is known. Sequencing was carried out using central memory CD4+ T cells from blood. Receptors originate from a man aged 25-45 years with type 1 diabetes.

The sample holds a few counts of this clone. V is TRBV18 and J is TRBJ2-1; 7 bases agree with TRBD1. Per germline, CDR1 KGHSH and CDR2 LQKENI. The CDR3 consists of 16 residues. V lost 3 bases, J lost 0 bases, and 5 bases stayed unmatched. The CDR3 spells CASSPQTGSSYNEQFF. DNA for the CDR3: TGTGCCAGCTCACCGCAGACAGGGAGCTCCTACAATGAGCAGTTCTTC.

This clone occurred many times. V gene TRBV9 combines with J gene TRBJ2-1; 11 positions agree with TRBD2. This CDR3 contains 19 residues. The V and J ends lost 2 bases and 2 bases, in that order; junction bases with no gene match: 12. Germline CDR1 is SGDLS and CDR2 is YYNGEE. CDR3 loop: CASSVLAGGFGGPYNEQFF. DNA for the CDR3: TGTGCCAGCAGCGTCTTAGCGGGAGGGTTCGGTGGGCCCTACAATGAGCAGTTCTTC.

The genes are TRBV5-4 and TRBJ2-2; D is perhaps TRBD2 (5 bases). V was cut by 9 bases and J by 7 bases, with 22 bases left in between. CDR1 and CDR2 (germline): SGHNT, YYREEE (reference sequence). The CDR3 sequence is 15 residues long. The CDR3 loop reads CATRRGLGVIGELFF. DNA of the CDR3: TGTGCCACCCGCCGAGGGTTGGGCGTCATCGGGGAGCTGTTTTTT.

The chain recombines TRBV6-1 with TRBJ1-5; 9 bases map to TRBD1. Germline V gives CDR1 MNHNS, CDR2 SASEGT. The CDR3 extends over 15 amino acids. V lost 5 bases and J lost 3; bases outside the gene matches: 5. DNA for the CDR3: TGTGCCAGCAGTCAACAGGGGGCCTTCAATCAGCCCCAGCATTTT. As protein: CASSQQGAFNQPQHF.

The gene calls are TRBV7-2 and TRBJ2-2; the D is unclear. CDR3 size: 16 residues. CDR1 is SGHTA and CDR2 is FQGNSA in the germline V gene. The germline V and J ends were trimmed by 5 bases and 4 bases, with 17 bases remaining between them. CDR3 DNA sequence: TGTGCCAGCAGCCCAACGTGGACCTCCGGCACCGGGGAGCTGTTTTTT. Translating it yields CASSPTWTSGTGELFF.